This T cell receptor (beta chain) emerged from a study of blood T cell repertoires in COVID-19. Across the study: COVID-19 samples from acute and convalescent phases originated in the United States, Italy and Spain.

Those enrolled, adults aged roughly 18 to 89 years, came from fewer than 25 US areas. Assignments of participants to cohorts depended upon their own reported clinical history. Original methodology: It was from reference gene primer amplification that nucleated cell counts were estimated. Data came from immunoSEQ multiplex PCR; TCRdb stores just in-frame clones and leaves some out. The V and J calls and clone size were taken over from that table, and D and trimming were inferred from the DNA. The repertoire holds about 230,000 clones, about nine tenths seen once, with roughly 15% in the top ten. Material for sequencing was PBMCs or T cells enriched from blood (not recorded which). This TCR was sampled from a man between 18 and 29 years old who had recovered from COVID-19.

This CDR3 is CASSPWGARAYEQYF. CDR3 DNA: TGTGCCAGCAGCCCCTGGGGAGCAAGAGCCTACGAGCAGTACTTC. The V and J genes are TRBV14 and TRBJ2-7; a possible D gene is TRBD2 (5 bases). Germline V CDR1 and CDR2: SGHDN, FVKESK. The ends were cut back, 4 bases at V and 2 bases at J, with 15 bases in the middle. The CDR3 is made up of 15 amino acids.